This TCR beta chain was captured by sequencing in a study of blood T cell repertoires in COVID-19. Cohort assignment relied on participant-reported clinical history. The CDR3 runs to 17 residues. Germline CDR1 and CDR2: LGHNA and YSLEER. Deletions cut 0 bases from V and 0 bases from J, with 12 bases between. Per the study methods: Amplification of reference gene primers was used by the study to estimate nucleated cell counts. TCRdb's table, derived via immunoSEQ multiplex PCR, lists solely in-frame clones and lacks some. V and J calls and clone size come straight from that table; D and trimming were deduced from the DNA. Of under 450,000 clones listed, approximately 87% are singletons.

The genes are TRBV4-3 and TRBJ2-1, with a weak D call TRBD1 (5 bases). The source is a young man who had recovered from COVID-19. The specimen sequenced was PBMCs or T cells enriched from blood (not recorded which). The CDR3 here is CASSQEGVLSSYNEQFF. The CDR3 nucleotides are TGCGCCAGCAGCCAAGAAGGGGTCTTAAGCTCCTACAATGAGCAGTTCTTC.